Below are 12 T cell receptor beta chains sequenced from a single sample in a study of long-term antiretroviral therapy in people with HIV. At the survey level, the v3.0 immunoSEQ assay was run. The assay was immunoSEQ multiplex PCR, and TCRdb's table has in-frame clones only and misses some. The sample consists of tens of thousands of clones, around 88% of them appearing once. Sequences were derived from unsorted PBMCs, sampled less than 4.7 years after starting antiretroviral therapy. These receptors all stem from a man aged 30-40 years with HIV.

The DNA of the CDR3 is TGTGCCAGCAGCCCACGGACAGGGAACACTGAAGCTTTCTTT. Protein product: CASSPRTGNTEAFF. This chain joins TRBV9 and TRBJ1-1; 7 bases map to TRBD1. The CDR3 sequence is 14 residues long. Germline V gives CDR1 SGDLS, CDR2 YYNGEE. Losses at the gene ends were 4 bases for V and 1 base for J; bases not matched to a gene: 4.

V usage is TRBV7-2 and J usage is TRBJ1-2, with D perhaps TRBD1 (5 bases). The germline V gene encodes CDR1 SGHTA and CDR2 FQGNSA. V was trimmed by 2 bases and J by 1 base, leaving 14 bases between them. The CDR3 totals 16 residues. In DNA, the CDR3 is TGTGCCAGCAGCTTAACAGGAGGTGATCTTAACTATGGCTACACCTTC. Protein product: CASSLTGGDLNYGYTF. The entire variable domain, with the rest obtained from reference TRBV7-2 and TRBJ1-2, is as follows: GAGVSQSPSNKVTEKGKDVELRCDPISGHTALYWYRQSLGQGLEFLIYFQGNSAPDKSGLPSDRFSAERTGGSVSTLTIQRTQQEDSAVYLCASSLTGGDLNYGYTFGSGTRLTVV.

The chain links TRBV4-3 to TRBJ2-3; tentatively, D is TRBD1 or TRBD2 (5 bases each). The CDR3 loop spans 14 amino acids. Trimming took 3 bases from V and 8 from J, leaving 15 bases between them. CDR1 is LGHNA and CDR2 is YSLEER in the germline V gene. The CDR3 sequence: CASSQTTGLATQYF. CDR3 nucleotides: TGCGCCAGCAGCCAGACAACGGGGCTAGCTACGCAGTATTTT.

This clone was seen just once. J is TRBJ2-7 and V is TRBV6-5; D is undetermined. The CDR3 loop spans 15 amino acids. Germline-derived CDR1 and CDR2 are MNHEY and SVGAGI. V gave up 2 bases and J gave up 0 bases, with 11 bases separating them. The CDR3 nucleotides are TGTGCCAGCAGTTACGTGGACGGCAGCTCCTACGAGCAGTACTTC. Translation: CASSYVDGSSYEQYF.

This chain joins TRBV6-6 and TRBJ1-2, with TRBD1 as a possible D gene (5 bases). Germline lookup yields CDR1 MNHNY and CDR2 SVGAGI (reference sequence). This CDR3 spans 13 amino acids. Trimming took off 1 base at V and 6 bases at J, with 9 bases between the two ends. DNA for the CDR3: TGTGCCAGCAGTTACTGGGGGTCTGATGGCTACACCTTC. It specifies CASSYWGSDGYTF.

The V and J genes are TRBV30 and TRBJ1-2; D might be TRBD1 (6 bases). V lost 5 bases and J lost 7, with 11 bases in between. Germline loops: CDR1 GTSNPN, CDR2 SVGIG (reference sequence). This CDR3 has 11 residues. CDR3 sequence: CAWSLDSGYTF. CDR3 DNA sequence: TGTGCCTGGTCGTTGGACAGTGGCTACACCTTC.

The chain is built from TRBV4-1 and TRBJ2-2, with D tentatively TRBD2 (6 bases). Germline values: CDR1 MGHRA, CDR2 YSYEKL. The V gene lost 4 bases and the J gene lost 4 bases, with 13 bases spanning the gap. The CDR3 sequence is 15 residues long. CDR3 nucleotide sequence: TGCGCCAGCAGCCGGGGTAGCGGTACCACCGGGGAGCTGTTTTTT. Its protein is CASSRGSGTTGELFF.

This clone was picked up a small number of times. J is TRBJ1-1 and V is TRBV12-2. TRBV12-2 is classified as a pseudogene. CDR3 length: 14 amino acids. The CDR3 loop reads CASRSGRGAYEAFF. The CDR3 DNA is TGTGCAAGTCGATCCGGGAGGGGGGCTTATGAAGCTTTCTTT.

This clone was seen only once. J is TRBJ1-5 and V is TRBV19; TRBD1 is a possible D gene (5 bases). The germline V gene encodes CDR1 LNHDA and CDR2 SQIVND (reference sequence). With 3 bases removed from V and 4 bases from J, the gap between germline ends came to 16 bases. The CDR3 runs 16 residues. The CDR3 bases are TGTGCCAGTAGTATGGTTGAGGACACTGATAATCAGCCCCAGCATTTT. This sequence encodes CASSMVEDTDNQPQHF.

V usage is TRBV18 and J usage is TRBJ1-5; D may be TRBD1 (6 bases). With 3 bases removed from V and 6 bases from J, the gap between germline ends came to 18 bases. Germline CDR1 KGHSH, CDR2 LQKENI. There are 16 residues in the CDR3. The CDR3 DNA reads TGTGCCAGCTCACCGCCACAGGGTTTAGGGAGTCAGCCCCAGCATTTT. This gives the protein CASSPPQGLGSQPQHF.

The chain combines TRBV6-1 with TRBJ1-1, with TRBD1 matching 8 bases. After removal of 5 bases from V and 3 bases from J, the junction contained 8 bases not matched to a gene. From germline, CDR1 is MNHNS and CDR2 SASEGT. CDR3 length equals 15 residues. CDR3 nucleotides: TGTGCCAGCAGTTCTACAGGGACAGGTGACACTGAAGCTTTCTTT. Amino acids: CASSSTGTGDTEAFF.

V is TRBV9 and J is TRBJ2-2, with 10 bases fitting TRBD2. Germline trimming cut 4 bases from V and 3 bases from J; bases unmatched to any gene: 3. The CDR3 spans 15 residues. Germline CDR1 is SGDLS and CDR2 is YYNGEE. The CDR3 DNA follows: TGTGCCAGCAGCCCTAGCGGGGGATACACCGGGGAGCTGTTTTTT. It specifies CASSPSGGYTGELFF.